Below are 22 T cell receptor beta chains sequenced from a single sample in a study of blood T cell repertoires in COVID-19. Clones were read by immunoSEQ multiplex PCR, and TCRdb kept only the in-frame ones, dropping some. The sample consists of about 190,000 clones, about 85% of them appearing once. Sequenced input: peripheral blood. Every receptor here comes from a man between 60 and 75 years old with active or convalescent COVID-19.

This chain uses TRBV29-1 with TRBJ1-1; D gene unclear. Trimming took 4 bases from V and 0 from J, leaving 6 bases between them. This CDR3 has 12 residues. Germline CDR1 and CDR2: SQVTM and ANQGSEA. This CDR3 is CSVVVVNTEAFF. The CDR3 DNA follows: TGCAGCGTTGTCGTAGTGAACACTGAAGCTTTCTTT. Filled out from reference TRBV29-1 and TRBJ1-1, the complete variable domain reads SAVISQKPSRDICQRGTSLTIQCQVDSQVTMMFWYRQQPGQSLTLIATANQGSEATYESGFVIDKFPISRPNLTFSTLTVSNMSPEDSSIYLCSVVVVNTEAFFGQGTRLTVV.

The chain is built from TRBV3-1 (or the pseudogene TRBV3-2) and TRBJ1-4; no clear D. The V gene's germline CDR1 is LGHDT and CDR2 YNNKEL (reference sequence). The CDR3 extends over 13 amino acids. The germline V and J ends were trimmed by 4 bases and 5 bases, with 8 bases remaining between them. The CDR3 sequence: CASSPRLNEKLFF. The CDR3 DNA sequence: TGTGCCAGCAGCCCCAGGTTAAATGAAAAACTGTTTTTT.

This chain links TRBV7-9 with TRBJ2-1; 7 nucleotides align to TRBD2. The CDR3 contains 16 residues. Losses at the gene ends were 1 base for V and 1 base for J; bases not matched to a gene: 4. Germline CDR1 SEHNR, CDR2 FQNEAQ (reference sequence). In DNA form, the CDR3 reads TGTGCCAGCAGCTTAGGTCTCGGGGGGTCCTACAATGAGCAGTTCTTC. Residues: CASSLGLGGSYNEQFF.

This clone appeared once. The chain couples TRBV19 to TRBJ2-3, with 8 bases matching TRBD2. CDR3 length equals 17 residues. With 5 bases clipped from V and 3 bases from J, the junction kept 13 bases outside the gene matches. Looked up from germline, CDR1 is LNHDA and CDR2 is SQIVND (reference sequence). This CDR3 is CASSSPKTAGATDTQYF. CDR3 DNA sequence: TGTGCCAGTAGTTCGCCTAAGACAGCGGGGGCGACAGATACGCAGTATTTT.

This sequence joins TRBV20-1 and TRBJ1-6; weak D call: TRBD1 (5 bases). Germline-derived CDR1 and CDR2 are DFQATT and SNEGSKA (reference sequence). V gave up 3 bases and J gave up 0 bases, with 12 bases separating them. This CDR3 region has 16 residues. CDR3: CSASRGMSSYNSPLHF. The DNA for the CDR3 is TGCAGTGCTAGTAGGGGCATGAGCTCCTATAATTCACCCCTCCACTTT.

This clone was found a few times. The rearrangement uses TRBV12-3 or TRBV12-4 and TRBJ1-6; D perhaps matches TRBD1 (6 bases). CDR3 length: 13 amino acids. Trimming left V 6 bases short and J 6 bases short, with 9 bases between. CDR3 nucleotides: TGTGCCAGCAGACAGGGAGCTAATTCACCCCTCCACTTT. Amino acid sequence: CASRQGANSPLHF.

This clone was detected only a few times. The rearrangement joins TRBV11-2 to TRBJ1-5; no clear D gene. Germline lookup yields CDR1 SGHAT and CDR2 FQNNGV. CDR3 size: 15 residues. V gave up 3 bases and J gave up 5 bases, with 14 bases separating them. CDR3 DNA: TGTGCCAGCAGCTTGGAGTCTTCGGTGCATCAGCCCCAGCATTTT. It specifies CASSLESSVHQPQHF.

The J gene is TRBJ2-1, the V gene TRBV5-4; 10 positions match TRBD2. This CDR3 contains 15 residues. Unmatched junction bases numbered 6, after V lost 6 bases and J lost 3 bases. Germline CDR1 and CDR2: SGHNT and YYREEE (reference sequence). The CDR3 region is CASTTAGGIYNEQFF. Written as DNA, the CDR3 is TGTGCCAGCACCACAGCGGGGGGGATCTACAATGAGCAGTTCTTC.

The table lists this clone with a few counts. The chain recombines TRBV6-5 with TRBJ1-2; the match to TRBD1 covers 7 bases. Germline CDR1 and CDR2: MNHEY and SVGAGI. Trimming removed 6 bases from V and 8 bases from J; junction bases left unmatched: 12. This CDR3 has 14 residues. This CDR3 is CASRDTGALGGYTF. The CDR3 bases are TGTGCCAGCAGGGATACAGGGGCCCTGGGAGGCTACACCTTC.

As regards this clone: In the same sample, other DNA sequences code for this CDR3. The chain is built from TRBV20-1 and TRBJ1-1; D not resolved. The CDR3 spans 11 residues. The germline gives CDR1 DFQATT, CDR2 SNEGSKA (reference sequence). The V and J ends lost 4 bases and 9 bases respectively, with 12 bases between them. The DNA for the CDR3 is TGCAGTGCTACCTCAGGTCACCAAGCTTTCTTT. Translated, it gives CSATSGHQAFF.

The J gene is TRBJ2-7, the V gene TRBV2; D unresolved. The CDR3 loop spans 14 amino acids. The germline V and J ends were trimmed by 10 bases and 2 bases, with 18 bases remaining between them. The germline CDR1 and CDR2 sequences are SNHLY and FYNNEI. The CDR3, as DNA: TGTGCCATCACCCGGAGTTTCTCAGCCTACGAGCAGTACTTC. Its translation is CAITRSFSAYEQYF.

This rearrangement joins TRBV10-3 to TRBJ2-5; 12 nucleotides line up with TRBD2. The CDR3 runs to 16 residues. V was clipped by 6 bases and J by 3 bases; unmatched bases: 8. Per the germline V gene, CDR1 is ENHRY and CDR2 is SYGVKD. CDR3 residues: CAIRDSSGGAEETQYF. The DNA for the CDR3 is TGTGCCATCAGGGACTCTAGCGGGGGGGCCGAAGAGACCCAGTACTTC.

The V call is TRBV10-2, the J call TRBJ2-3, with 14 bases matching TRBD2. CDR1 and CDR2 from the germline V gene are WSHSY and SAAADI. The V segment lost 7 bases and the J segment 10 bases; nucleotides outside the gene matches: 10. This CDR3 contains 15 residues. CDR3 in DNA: TGCGCCAGCAACCCGACTAGCGGGGGGGCCGGGCCGCAGTATTTT. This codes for CASNPTSGGAGPQYF.

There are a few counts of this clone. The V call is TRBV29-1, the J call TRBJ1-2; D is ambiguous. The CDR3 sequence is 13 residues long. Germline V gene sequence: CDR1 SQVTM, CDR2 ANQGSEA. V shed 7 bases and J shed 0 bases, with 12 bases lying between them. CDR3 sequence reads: CSAGSSANYGYTF. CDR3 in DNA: TGCAGCGCTGGATCGAGCGCTAACTATGGCTACACCTTC.

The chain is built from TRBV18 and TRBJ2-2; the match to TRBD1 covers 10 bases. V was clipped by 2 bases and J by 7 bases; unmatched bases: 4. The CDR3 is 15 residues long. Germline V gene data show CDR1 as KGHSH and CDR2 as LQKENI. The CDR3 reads CASSPSTGGLGELFF. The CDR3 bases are TGTGCCAGCTCACCATCGACAGGGGGCCTCGGGGAGCTGTTTTTT.

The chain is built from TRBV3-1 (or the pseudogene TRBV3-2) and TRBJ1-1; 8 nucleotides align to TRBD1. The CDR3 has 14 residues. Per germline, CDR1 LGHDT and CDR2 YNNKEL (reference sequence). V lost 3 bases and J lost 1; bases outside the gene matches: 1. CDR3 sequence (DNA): TGTGCCAGCAGCCATGGGACAGGGAACACTGAAGCTTTCTTT. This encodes CASSHGTGNTEAFF.

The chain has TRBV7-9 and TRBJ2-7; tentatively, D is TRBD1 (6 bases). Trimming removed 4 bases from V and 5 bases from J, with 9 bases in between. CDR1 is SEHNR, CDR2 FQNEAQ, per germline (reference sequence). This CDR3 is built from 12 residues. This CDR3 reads CASSYNRDEQYF. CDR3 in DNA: TGTGCCAGCAGCTACAACAGGGACGAGCAGTACTTC.

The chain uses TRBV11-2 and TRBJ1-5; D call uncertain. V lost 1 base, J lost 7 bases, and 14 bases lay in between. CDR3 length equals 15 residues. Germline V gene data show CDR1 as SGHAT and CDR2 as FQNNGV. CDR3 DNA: TGTGCCAGCAGCTTAGGTCTAGGAGCCGAACAGCCCCAGCATTTT. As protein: CASSLGLGAEQPQHF.

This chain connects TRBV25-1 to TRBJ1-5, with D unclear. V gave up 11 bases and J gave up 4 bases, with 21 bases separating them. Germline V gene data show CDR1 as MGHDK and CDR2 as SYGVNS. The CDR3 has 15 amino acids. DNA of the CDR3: TGTGCCCCCCTTCGGCGTCGAGGTTTAAATCAGCCCCAGCATTTT. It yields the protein CAPLRRRGLNQPQHF.

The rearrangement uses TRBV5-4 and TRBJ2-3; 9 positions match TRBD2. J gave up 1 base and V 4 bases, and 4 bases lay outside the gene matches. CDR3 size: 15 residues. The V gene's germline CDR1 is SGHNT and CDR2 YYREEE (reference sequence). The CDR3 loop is CASSARTSGTDTQYF. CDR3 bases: TGTGCCAGCAGCGCTCGGACTAGCGGCACAGATACGCAGTATTTT.

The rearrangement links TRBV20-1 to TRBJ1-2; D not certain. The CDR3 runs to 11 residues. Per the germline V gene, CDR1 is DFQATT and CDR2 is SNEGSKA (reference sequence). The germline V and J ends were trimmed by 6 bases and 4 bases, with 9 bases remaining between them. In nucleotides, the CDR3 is TGCAGTGCCGCGGCGGGCTATGGCTACACCTTC. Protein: CSAAAGYGYTF.

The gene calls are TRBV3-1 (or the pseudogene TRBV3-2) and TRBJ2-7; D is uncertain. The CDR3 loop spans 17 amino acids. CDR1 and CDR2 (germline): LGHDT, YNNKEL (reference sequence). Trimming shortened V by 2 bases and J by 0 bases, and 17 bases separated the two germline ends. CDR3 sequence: CASSQISRSYISYEQYF. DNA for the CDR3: TGTGCCAGCAGCCAAATCTCTAGGTCCTACATCTCCTACGAGCAGTACTTC.